These 11 T cell receptor beta chains were all obtained from the same sample, sequenced in a study of T cells in Graves' hyperthyroidism and ophthalmopathy. TCR beta CDR3 regions were amplified from RNA transcripts. The TCR CDR3 first-round RT-PCR relied on the HTBI primer set. TCRdb passed the multiplex PCR reads through MiXCR, listing each CDR3 protein once. The data hold 350,000 to 400,000 distinct CDR3 sequences, with about 18% observed a single time. Sequencing input: blood. These receptor sequences come from a man aged 18 to 29 with Graves' ophthalmopathy.

This clonotype appeared many times. The rearrangement joins TRBV20-1 to TRBJ2-3; 8 bases are shared with TRBD2. The CDR3 totals 14 residues. Germline trimming cut 5 bases from V and 6 bases from J; bases unmatched to any gene: 10. The germline gives CDR1 DFQATT, CDR2 SNEGSKA (reference sequence). The CDR3 protein is CSAQLGGGQDTQYF. For the CDR3, the DNA is TGCAGTGCTCAACTGGGCGGGGGGCAGGATACGCAGTATTTT.

This chain uses TRBV20-1 with TRBJ2-7; either TRBD1 or TRBD2 may supply D (5 bases each). The CDR3 totals 16 residues. Germline CDR1 DFQATT, CDR2 SNEGSKA (reference sequence). V was shortened by 4 bases and J by 2 bases, with 21 bases between the two germline ends. The CDR3 region is CSAMRIPGPSPYEQYF. DNA for the CDR3: TGCAGTGCTATGAGAATCCCGGGACCTAGTCCCTACGAGCAGTACTTC.

The chain couples TRBV6-1 to TRBJ2-7; D perhaps matches TRBD1 (5 bases). The germline gives CDR1 MNHNS, CDR2 SASEGT. V was trimmed by 4 bases and J by 2 bases, leaving 12 bases between them. The CDR3 spans 14 residues. CDR3 coding DNA: TGTGCCAGCAGTGCACGGGCAGGGACCTACGAGCAGTACTTC. It translates to CASSARAGTYEQYF.

A note on this clonotype: A much larger clone lies a single base off, so this may be a read error. This rearrangement joins TRBV27 to TRBJ1-1; D is possibly TRBD1 (5 bases). Looked up from germline, CDR1 is MNHEY and CDR2 is SMNVEV (reference sequence). The CDR3 runs to 19 residues. The V gene lost 5 bases and the J gene lost 1 base, with 26 bases spanning the gap. Here the CDR3 reads CASSDHRLGVGGSNTEAFF. The CDR3 DNA sequence: TGTGCCAGCAGTGACCACCGGTTGGGGGTGGGGGGATCGAACACTGAAGCTTTCTTT.

This clonotype was counted ten times or more. This chain connects TRBV7-3 to TRBJ2-2; 10 positions agree with TRBD2. The CDR3 spans 15 residues. V lost 2 bases to trimming and J lost 5 bases; unmatched junction nucleotides: 2. CDR1 SGHTA and CDR2 FQGTGA come from the germline V gene. This CDR3 is CASSLLAGATGELFF. CDR3 in DNA: TGTGCCAGCAGCTTACTAGCGGGGGCTACCGGGGAGCTGTTTTTT.

This clonotype was found a few times. The J gene is TRBJ2-1, the V gene TRBV4-2, with 14 bases that match TRBD2. V shed 10 bases, J shed 2 bases, and the junction held 19 bases outside the gene matches. This CDR3 has 20 residues. The V gene's germline CDR1 is LGHNA and CDR2 YNFKEQ. CDR3 nucleotide sequence: TGTGCCAACTCGCCGGAGGAGACTAGCGGGGGGGCCTTGACCTACAATGAGCAGTTCTTC. Translating it yields CANSPEETSGGALTYNEQFF.

In its sample, this clonotype was seen many times. V is TRBV7-9 and J is TRBJ2-1; 8 nucleotides match TRBD1. The CDR3 contains 15 residues. J gave up 0 bases and V 3 bases, and 1 base lay outside the gene matches. Germline V lookup: CDR1 SEHNR, CDR2 FQNEAQ (reference sequence). CDR3 sequence (DNA): TGTGCCAGCAGCTTCGACAGGGGCTCCTACAATGAGCAGTTCTTC. This encodes CASSFDRGSYNEQFF.

The table lists this clonotype with many counts. This chain uses TRBV5-1 with TRBJ1-1; the D is unclear. The V end lost 0 bases, the J end lost 4 bases, and 7 bases lay between the germline ends. The CDR3 totals 13 residues. Germline CDR1 is SGHRS and CDR2 is YFSETQ. CDR3 sequence (DNA): TGCGCCAGCAGCTTGGGTGGGTTCACTGAAGCTTTCTTT. This codes for CASSLGGFTEAFF.

The chain employs TRBV4-2 and TRBJ1-1; D not certain. V was shortened by 0 bases and J by 1 base, with 9 bases between the two germline ends. The CDR3 covers 15 residues. CDR1 is LGHNA and CDR2 is YNFKEQ in the germline V gene. The CDR3 loop reads CASSQERHPNTEAFF. The CDR3 region has the DNA TGTGCCAGCAGCCAAGAGAGACACCCGAACACTGAAGCTTTCTTT.

This sequence joins TRBV5-5 and TRBJ2-5; the match to TRBD1 covers 9 bases. This CDR3 contains 14 residues. Germline CDR1 and CDR2: SGHKS and YYEKEE (reference sequence). V was pared by 4 bases and J by 5 bases, with 6 bases of the junction left unmatched. The CDR3 DNA reads TGTGCCAGCAGCACAGGGACAGGGTCGGAGACCCAGTACTTC. It is translated as CASSTGTGSETQYF.

This clonotype was counted a few times. The chain recombines TRBV10-2 with TRBJ2-2, with 7 bases that match TRBD1. The V segment lost 6 bases and the J segment 7 bases; nucleotides outside the gene matches: 8. The CDR3 is 14 residues long. Germline CDR1 WSHSY, CDR2 SAAADI. CDR3 nucleotides: TGCGCCAGCAGATTAGGGGGCGCGGGCGGGGAGCTGTTTTTT. Translated: CASRLGGAGGELFF.